In its sample, the clone carrying this TCR beta chain was seen many times. No antigen is known for it. This entry is derived from a study of T cell repertoires in cytomegalovirus infection. Turning to the study itself: Peptides in the study included HLA-C-restricted and HLA-B-restricted CMV epitopes. Based on public TCR beta signatures, there were indications of CMV infection and of a matching HLA type. Study-level findings and limits: The response measured ex vivo was dominated by TCR beta clonotypes (HLA-C-restricted and CMV-specific).

V lost 3 bases and J 4 bases, leaving 10 bases between the germline ends. This CDR3 is 14 amino acids long. Germline CDR1 is SGHTA and CDR2 is FQGNSA. TCRdb redid the calling of the reads with MiXCR, one entry per CDR3 protein. The sample contains approximately 120,000 distinct CDR3 sequences, around 29% of which appear only once. Sequences were derived from CD8+ T cells from cultured PBMCs, sampled from culture after CMV antigen stimulation. The clonotype was recovered from a human donor in good health (CMV status not recorded). Some clones in this sample may be carry-over from other donors' samples. The chain recombines TRBV7-2 with TRBJ1-5, with D tentatively TRBD1 (5 bases). This chain's CDR3 is CASSFTGLNQPQHF. The DNA for the CDR3 is TGTGCCAGCAGCTTTACAGGCCTAAATCAGCCCCAGCATTTT.